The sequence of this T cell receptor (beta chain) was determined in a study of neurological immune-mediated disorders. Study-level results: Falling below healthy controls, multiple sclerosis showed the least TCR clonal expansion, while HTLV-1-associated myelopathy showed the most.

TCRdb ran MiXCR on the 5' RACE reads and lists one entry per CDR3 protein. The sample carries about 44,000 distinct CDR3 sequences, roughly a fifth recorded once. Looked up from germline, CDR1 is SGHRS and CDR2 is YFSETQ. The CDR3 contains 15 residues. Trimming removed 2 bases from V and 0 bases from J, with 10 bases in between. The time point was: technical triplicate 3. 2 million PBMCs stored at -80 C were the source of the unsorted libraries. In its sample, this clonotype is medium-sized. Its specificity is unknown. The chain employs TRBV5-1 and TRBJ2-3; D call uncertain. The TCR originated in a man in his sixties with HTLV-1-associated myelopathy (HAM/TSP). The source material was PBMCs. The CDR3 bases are TGCGCCAGCAGCTTTGGGCTGCCCAGCACAGATACGCAGTATTTT. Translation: CASSFGLPSTDTQYF.